These T cell receptor beta chains were read from a single sample in a study of shared clonotypes between healthy human individuals. Generated by immunoSEQ multiplex PCR, the TCRdb table keeps only in-frame clones and is missing some. Here the sample spans 950,000 to 1,200,000 clones, about 72% being singletons. The specimen was memory CD4+ T cells from PBMCs. The receptors were sampled from a man younger than 35 in good health. Some clones in this sample may be carry-over from other donors' samples. Both conserved end residues are part of each CDR3. The D gene is left open where the match is weak. Expanded clones get a size class; other rows say once, few or many, or leave the size out.

>NA|TRBJ1-5|TRBV19|NA
CASSQGPDQPQHF
TGTGCCAGTTCGCAGGGTCCCGATCAGCCCCAGCATTTT
>NA|TRBJ1-1|TRBV7-8|NA
CASSLKSTEAFF
TGTGCCAGCAGCTTAAAAAGCACTGAAGCTTTCTTT
>NA|TRBJ1-3|TRBV7-2|NA
CASSQVAGAYGNTIYF
TGTGCCAGCAGCCAAGTGGCAGGGGCCTATGGAAACACCATATATTTT
>NA|TRBJ1-1|TRBV29-1|NA
CSVVRTLATEAFF
TGCAGCGTGGTACGAACTCTGGCCACTGAAGCTTTCTTT
>NA|TRBJ2-1|TRBV5-4|NA
CASYVVGSYNEQFF
TGTGCCAGCTACGTGGTAGGGTCCTACAATGAGCAGTTCTTC
>NA|TRBJ2-3|TRBV4-2|TRBD2
CASSQSSGYTDTQYF
TGTGCCAGCAGCCAATCTAGCGGGTACACAGATACGCAGTATTTT
>once|TRBJ2-1|TRBV7-8|TRBD2
CASSLGVAGGQQFF
TGTGCCAGCAGCTTAGGAGTAGCGGGAGGTCAGCAGTTCTTC
>many|TRBJ2-1|TRBV2|NA
CASSDGRVYNEQFF
TGTGCCAGCAGTGATGGACGTGTGTACAATGAGCAGTTCTTC
>NA|TRBJ1-1|TRBV19|TRBD1
CASDPGQGMTEAFF
TGTGCCAGTGATCCGGGACAGGGAATGACTGAAGCTTTCTTT
>once|TRBJ2-3|TRBV5-1|NA
CASSLIPTDTQYF
TGCGCCAGCAGCTTGATCCCCACAGATACGCAGTATTTT
>NA|TRBJ2-2|TRBV5-1|NA
CASRGGLNTGELFF
TGCGCCAGCAGGGGGGGACTTAACACCGGGGAGCTGTTTTTT
>NA|TRBJ2-7|TRBV28|NA
CASSLVGLSYEQYF
TGTGCCAGCAGTTTAGTAGGGCTTTCCTACGAGCAGTACTTC
>once|TRBJ2-1|TRBV6-5|NA
CASRATSNEQFF
TGTGCCAGCAGAGCCACTAGCAATGAGCAGTTCTTC
>NA|TRBJ2-1|TRBV10-3|TRBD1
CAISVDRAGEQFF
TGTGCCATCAGTGTAGACAGGGCTGGGGAGCAGTTCTTC
>few|TRBJ2-7|TRBV18|NA
CASSPPAGYEQYF
TGTGCCAGCTCACCACCGGCTGGCTACGAGCAGTACTTC
>NA|TRBJ2-3|TRBV11-3|TRBD2
CASSLVGAGGPDTQYF
TGTGCCAGCAGCTTAGTCGGTGCGGGAGGACCAGATACGCAGTATTTT
>NA|TRBJ2-1|TRBV5-1|NA
CASSPGQNNEQFF
TGCGCCAGCAGCCCAGGACAGAACAATGAGCAGTTCTTC
>few|TRBJ1-1|TRBV10-3|NA
CAISESIGGVDTEAFF
TGTGCCATCAGTGAGTCGATCGGGGGAGTTGACACTGAAGCTTTCTTT
>NA|TRBJ2-5|TRBV15|TRBD2
CATSRDRAGGETQYF
TGTGCCACCAGCAGAGATCGCGCGGGGGGTGAGACCCAGTACTTC
>NA|TRBJ2-7|TRBV9|NA
CASSAGLAVGYEQYF
TGTGCCAGCAGCGCCGGACTGGCTGTGGGATACGAGCAGTACTTC
>NA|TRBJ1-2|TRBV5-1|TRBD1
CASSPGQGEGYTF
TGCGCCAGCAGCCCCGGACAGGGTGAAGGCTACACCTTC
>NA|TRBJ1-2|TRBV11-2|NA
CASRTVRGNYGYTF
TGTGCCAGCAGAACCGTCCGGGGGAACTATGGCTACACCTTC